This T cell receptor beta chain was obtained from a study of PD-1 blockade in classical Hodgkin lymphoma. Notes on the study in general: Reported findings placed baseline TCR diversity lower in newly diagnosed patients (compared with healthy donors). By C4D1, CD4+ diversity increased significantly, especially in complete responders. It was among complete responders that baseline diversity resembled that of newly diagnosed patients. Repertoire difference causes, possibly disease activity or prior therapy, remain undefined.

In the case of this clone: Its target is unknown.

Every patient had relapsed following autologous stem cell transplantation, and cohorts differed in brentuximab vedotin exposure. The table came from immunoSEQ multiplex PCR; TCRdb's copy has only in-frame clones and leaves some out. The sample contains around 99,000 clones, roughly 76% of which appear only once. This CDR3 is 13 amino acids long. V was trimmed by 2 bases and J by 4 bases, leaving 8 bases between them. CDR1 is MNHEY and CDR2 is SMNVEV in the germline V gene (reference sequence). Source: peripheral blood mononuclear cells (PBMCs), taken before the second cycle of nivolumab. V and J are TRBV27 and TRBJ1-2; D is ambiguous. This clonotype originated in a human donor with classical Hodgkin lymphoma. CDR3 amino acids: CASSLSIAYGYTF. The CDR3, as DNA: TGTGCCAGCAGTTTAAGTATCGCCTATGGCTACACCTTC.